One sample yielded the 19 T cell receptor beta chains listed below, sequenced in a study of graft-versus-host responses after intestinal transplantation. Clones were sequenced by immunoSEQ multiplex PCR, and TCRdb holds only the in-frame ones, with some missing. The repertoire holds about 20,000 clones, with 86% as singletons. The sample here was bone marrow, taken about 130 days after transplant. Every receptor here comes from a human patient who received an intestinal transplant, so some T cells may come from the graft donor.

V and J are TRBV10-2 and TRBJ2-1; TRBD2 aligns across 9 bases. This CDR3 comprises 16 residues. V shed 0 bases, J shed 8 bases, and the junction held 8 bases outside the gene matches. The germline V gene has CDR1 WSHSY and CDR2 SAAADI. CDR3 sequence: CASSESAGGLRDEQFF. The DNA for the CDR3 is TGCGCCAGCAGTGAGTCCGCGGGAGGGCTTAGGGATGAGCAGTTCTTC.

This clone was counted once. V usage is TRBV27 and J usage is TRBJ2-1; 16 nucleotides agree with TRBD2. CDR1 and CDR2 (germline): MNHEY, SMNVEV (reference sequence). This CDR3 comprises 18 residues. After removal of 5 bases from V and 0 bases from J, the junction contained 4 bases not matched to a gene. This chain's CDR3 is CASSPGTSGRGSYNEQFF. DNA of the CDR3: TGTGCCAGCAGTCCCGGGACTAGCGGGAGGGGCTCCTACAATGAGCAGTTCTTC.

This clone was picked up one time. The chain carries TRBV19 and TRBJ1-2, with D uncertain. Germline CDR1 LNHDA, CDR2 SQIVND (reference sequence). V lost 0 bases to trimming and J lost 1 base, with 15 bases between them. The CDR3 extends over 17 amino acids. CDR3 DNA: TGTGCCAGTAGTATAGATCCTGCGCCCCGGAATAACTATGGCTACACCTTC. Translation: CASSIDPAPRNNYGYTF.

This sequence joins TRBV30 and TRBJ2-7; D could derive from TRBD1 or TRBD2 (5 bases each). V lost 0 bases, J lost 2 bases, and 14 bases lay in between. This CDR3 has 15 residues. Germline values: CDR1 GTSNPN, CDR2 SVGIG (reference sequence). CDR3 amino acids: CAWSVPTGTAYEQYF. As DNA, the CDR3 is TGTGCCTGGAGTGTACCGACGGGGACCGCCTACGAGCAGTACTTC.

V is TRBV28 and J is TRBJ2-7; D not certain. CDR1 is MDHEN and CDR2 is SYDVKM in the germline V gene. The CDR3 runs 12 residues. V lost 3 bases to trimming and J lost 1 base, with 4 bases between them. Here the CDR3 reads CASSFISYEQYF. CDR3 DNA sequence: TGTGCCAGCAGTTTTATTTCCTACGAGCAGTACTTC. Drawing the rest from reference TRBV28 and TRBJ2-7, the complete variable domain is DVKVTQSSRYLVKRTGEKVFLECVQDMDHENMFWYRQDPGLGLRLIYFSYDVKMKEKGDIPEGYSVSREKKERFSLILESASTNQTSMYLCASSFISYEQYFGPGTRLTVT.

This rearrangement joins TRBV7-6 to TRBJ2-3; D may correspond to TRBD1 or TRBD2 (5 bases each). Germline CDR1 reads SGHVS; CDR2 reads FNYEAQ. V lost 1 base to trimming and J lost 0 bases, with 14 bases between them. The CDR3 loop spans 17 amino acids. This CDR3 reads CASSLGEGWTSTDTQYF. The CDR3 DNA sequence: TGTGCCAGCAGCTTAGGAGAGGGGTGGACTAGCACAGATACGCAGTATTTT.

This chain uses TRBV7-9 with TRBJ2-7, with D perhaps TRBD1 (6 bases). Germline V CDR1 and CDR2: SEHNR, FQNEAQ (reference sequence). V dropped 5 bases and J dropped 2 bases, with 16 bases sitting between them. The CDR3 has 15 amino acids. CDR3 loop: CASSPTNRVPYEQYF. The CDR3 bases are TGTGCCAGCAGCCCAACCAACAGGGTCCCCTACGAGCAGTACTTC.

This chain joins TRBV9 and TRBJ2-5; no definite D call. CDR3 length: 14 amino acids. V was clipped by 0 bases and J by 2 bases, with 8 bases between them. Germline CDR1 is SGDLS and CDR2 is YYNGEE. The CDR3, as DNA: TGTGCCAGCAGCGTAGGAACAGATCAAGAGACCCAGTACTTC. Protein sequence: CASSVGTDQETQYF. Combining the CDR3 with reference TRBV9 and TRBJ2-5 gives the whole variable domain DSGVTQTPKHLITATGQRVTLRCSPRSGDLSVYWYQQSLDQGLQFLIQYYNGEERAKGNILERFSAQQFPDLHSELNLSSLELGDSALYFCASSVGTDQETQYFGPGTRLLVL.

The CDR3: CASSYSHGAYEQYF. DNA for the CDR3: TGTGCCAGCAGTTACTCGCACGGTGCCTACGAGCAGTACTTC. This sequence joins TRBV6-5 and TRBJ2-7; D not certain. The CDR3 totals 14 residues. In germline, CDR1 is MNHEY, CDR2 SVGAGI. The V end lost 0 bases, the J end lost 2 bases, and 8 bases lay between the germline ends.

This chain connects TRBV6-5 to TRBJ2-3; TRBD2 agrees at 8 bases. CDR3 size: 14 residues. V trimming: 4 bases; J trimming: 4 bases; junction bases outside the gene matches: 4. The V gene's germline CDR1 is MNHEY and CDR2 SVGAGI. CDR3 coding DNA: TGTGCCAGCAGTTTAATAGCGGGATCAGATACGCAGTATTTT. This translates into CASSLIAGSDTQYF.

Relative to its sample, this clone is medium-sized (0.01 to 0.1%). This chain connects TRBV2 to TRBJ2-3; no reliable D call. Trimming shortened V by 0 bases and J by 6 bases, and 4 bases separated the two germline ends. This CDR3 has 12 residues. Germline V gene sequence: CDR1 SNHLY, CDR2 FYNNEI. The CDR3 region is CASSEAGDTQYF. The CDR3 nucleotides are TGTGCCAGCAGTGAAGCGGGGGATACGCAGTATTTT.

The chain carries TRBV5-1 and TRBJ2-3, with D possibly being TRBD1 or TRBD2 (5 bases each). Trimming left V 4 bases short and J 2 bases short, with 11 bases between. CDR1 and CDR2 (germline): SGHRS, YFSETQ. CDR3 size: 14 residues. The CDR3 DNA is TGCGCCAGCAGCGTGACAGACTACACAGATACGCAGTATTTT. Its protein is CASSVTDYTDTQYF.

The CDR3 nucleotides read TGTGCCAGCTCCCTTTCGTCCTATCAGCCCCAGCATTTT. Its protein product is CASSLSSYQPQHF. This chain joins TRBV9 and TRBJ1-5; D gene unclear. Trimming cost V 7 bases and J 5 bases, with 13 bases left between them. CDR1 is SGDLS, CDR2 YYNGEE, per germline. This CDR3 region has 13 residues.

The rearrangement links TRBV11-3 to TRBJ2-1, with 9 bases aligning to TRBD1. The CDR3 runs to 15 residues. Germline V gene sequence: CDR1 SGHNT, CDR2 YENEEA. Losses at the gene ends were 4 bases for V and 4 bases for J; bases not matched to a gene: 5. CDR3 loop: CASSYGTGHYNEQFF. DNA for the CDR3: TGTGCCAGCAGCTACGGGACAGGGCATTACAATGAGCAGTTCTTC. Looking up the rest from reference TRBV11-3 and TRBJ2-1 gives the full variable domain: EAGVVQSPRYKIIEKKQPVAFWCNPISGHNTLYWYLQNLGQGPELLIRYENEEAVDDSQLPKDRFSAERLKGVDSTLKIQPAELGDSAVYLCASSYGTGHYNEQFFGPGTRLTVL.

The V gene is TRBV19, the J gene TRBJ2-1; perhaps TRBD2 as D (6 bases). The CDR3 has 15 residues. Germline V lookup: CDR1 LNHDA, CDR2 SQIVND (reference sequence). The germline V and J ends were trimmed by 3 bases and 6 bases, with 15 bases remaining between them. The CDR3: CASSIGRGPFNEQFF. The CDR3 DNA follows: TGTGCCAGTAGTATCGGGAGAGGGCCGTTCAATGAGCAGTTCTTC. Variable domain in full (rest from reference TRBV19 and TRBJ2-1): DGGITQSPKYLFRKEGQNVTLSCEQNLNHDAMYWYRQDPGQGLRLIYYSQIVNDFQKGDIAEGYSVSREKKESFPLTVTSAQKNPTAFYLCASSIGRGPFNEQFFGPGTRLTVL.

This sequence joins TRBV2 and TRBJ2-7; TRBD2 matches 7 bases. Germline loops: CDR1 SNHLY, CDR2 FYNNEI. V was pared by 1 base and J by 0 bases, with 3 bases of the junction left unmatched. The CDR3 extends over 15 amino acids. The CDR3 protein is CASSEVGGDSYEQYF. The CDR3 DNA sequence: TGTGCCAGCAGTGAAGTGGGAGGGGACTCCTACGAGCAGTACTTC.

The V and J genes are TRBV5-4 and TRBJ2-7; D is unresolved. The CDR3 totals 12 residues. V was trimmed by 3 bases and J by 5 bases, leaving 9 bases between them. CDR1 and CDR2 (germline): SGHNT, YYREEE (reference sequence). CDR3 nucleotide sequence: TGTGCCAGCAGCTCGCCTTTGGACGAGCAGTACTTC. Amino acid sequence: CASSSPLDEQYF.

The chain has TRBV21-1 and TRBJ2-5; the D call of TRBD1 is as the table states it, not checked on the DNA. Gene TRBJ2-7 matches the end of the DNA better, so the J call may be wrong. TRBV21-1 is termed a pseudogene. This CDR3 is 16 amino acids long. CDR3 residues: CASSKIGTPNRYEQYF. The DNA of the CDR3 is TGTGCCAGCAGCAAAATAGGGACACCGAATCGGTACGAGCAGTACTTC.

This chain uses TRBV19 with TRBJ2-1, with D unresolved. V was trimmed by 2 bases and J by 5 bases, leaving 1 base between them. CDR3 length: 11 amino acids. Germline V gene sequence: CDR1 LNHDA, CDR2 SQIVND (reference sequence). CDR3 in amino acids: CASSINNEQFF. The DNA of the CDR3 is TGTGCCAGTAGTATAAACAATGAGCAGTTCTTC. Full variable domain (outside the CDR3, taken from reference TRBV19 and TRBJ2-1): DGGITQSPKYLFRKEGQNVTLSCEQNLNHDAMYWYRQDPGQGLRLIYYSQIVNDFQKGDIAEGYSVSREKKESFPLTVTSAQKNPTAFYLCASSINNEQFFGPGTRLTVL.